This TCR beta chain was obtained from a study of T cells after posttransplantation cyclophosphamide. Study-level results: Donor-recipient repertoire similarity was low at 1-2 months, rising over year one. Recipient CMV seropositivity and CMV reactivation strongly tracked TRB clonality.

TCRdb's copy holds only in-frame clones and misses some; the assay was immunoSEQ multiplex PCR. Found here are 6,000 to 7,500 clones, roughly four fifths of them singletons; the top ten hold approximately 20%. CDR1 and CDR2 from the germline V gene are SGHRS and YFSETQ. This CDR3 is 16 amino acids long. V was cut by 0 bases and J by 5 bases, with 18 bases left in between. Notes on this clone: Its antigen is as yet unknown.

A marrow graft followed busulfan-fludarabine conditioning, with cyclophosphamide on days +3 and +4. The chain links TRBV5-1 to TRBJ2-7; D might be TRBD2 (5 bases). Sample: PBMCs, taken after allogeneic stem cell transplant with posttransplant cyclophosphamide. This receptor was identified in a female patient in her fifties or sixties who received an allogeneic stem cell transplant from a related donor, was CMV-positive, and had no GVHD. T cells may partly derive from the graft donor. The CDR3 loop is CASSLVLRGDTDEQYF. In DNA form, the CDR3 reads TGCGCCAGCAGCTTGGTATTACGGGGAGACACGGACGAGCAGTACTTC.